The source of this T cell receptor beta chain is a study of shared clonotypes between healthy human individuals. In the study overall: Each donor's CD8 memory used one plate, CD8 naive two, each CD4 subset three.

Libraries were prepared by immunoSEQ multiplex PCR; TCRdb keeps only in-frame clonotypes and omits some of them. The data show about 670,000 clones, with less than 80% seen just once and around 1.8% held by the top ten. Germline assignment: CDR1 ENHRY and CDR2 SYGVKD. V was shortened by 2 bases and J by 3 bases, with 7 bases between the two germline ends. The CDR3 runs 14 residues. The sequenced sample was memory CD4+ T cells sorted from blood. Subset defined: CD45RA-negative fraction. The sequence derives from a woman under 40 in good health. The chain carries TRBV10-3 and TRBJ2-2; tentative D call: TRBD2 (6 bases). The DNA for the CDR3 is TGTGCCATCAGTGAGCGGGAGTACACCGGGGAGCTGTTTTTT. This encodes CAISEREYTGELFF.